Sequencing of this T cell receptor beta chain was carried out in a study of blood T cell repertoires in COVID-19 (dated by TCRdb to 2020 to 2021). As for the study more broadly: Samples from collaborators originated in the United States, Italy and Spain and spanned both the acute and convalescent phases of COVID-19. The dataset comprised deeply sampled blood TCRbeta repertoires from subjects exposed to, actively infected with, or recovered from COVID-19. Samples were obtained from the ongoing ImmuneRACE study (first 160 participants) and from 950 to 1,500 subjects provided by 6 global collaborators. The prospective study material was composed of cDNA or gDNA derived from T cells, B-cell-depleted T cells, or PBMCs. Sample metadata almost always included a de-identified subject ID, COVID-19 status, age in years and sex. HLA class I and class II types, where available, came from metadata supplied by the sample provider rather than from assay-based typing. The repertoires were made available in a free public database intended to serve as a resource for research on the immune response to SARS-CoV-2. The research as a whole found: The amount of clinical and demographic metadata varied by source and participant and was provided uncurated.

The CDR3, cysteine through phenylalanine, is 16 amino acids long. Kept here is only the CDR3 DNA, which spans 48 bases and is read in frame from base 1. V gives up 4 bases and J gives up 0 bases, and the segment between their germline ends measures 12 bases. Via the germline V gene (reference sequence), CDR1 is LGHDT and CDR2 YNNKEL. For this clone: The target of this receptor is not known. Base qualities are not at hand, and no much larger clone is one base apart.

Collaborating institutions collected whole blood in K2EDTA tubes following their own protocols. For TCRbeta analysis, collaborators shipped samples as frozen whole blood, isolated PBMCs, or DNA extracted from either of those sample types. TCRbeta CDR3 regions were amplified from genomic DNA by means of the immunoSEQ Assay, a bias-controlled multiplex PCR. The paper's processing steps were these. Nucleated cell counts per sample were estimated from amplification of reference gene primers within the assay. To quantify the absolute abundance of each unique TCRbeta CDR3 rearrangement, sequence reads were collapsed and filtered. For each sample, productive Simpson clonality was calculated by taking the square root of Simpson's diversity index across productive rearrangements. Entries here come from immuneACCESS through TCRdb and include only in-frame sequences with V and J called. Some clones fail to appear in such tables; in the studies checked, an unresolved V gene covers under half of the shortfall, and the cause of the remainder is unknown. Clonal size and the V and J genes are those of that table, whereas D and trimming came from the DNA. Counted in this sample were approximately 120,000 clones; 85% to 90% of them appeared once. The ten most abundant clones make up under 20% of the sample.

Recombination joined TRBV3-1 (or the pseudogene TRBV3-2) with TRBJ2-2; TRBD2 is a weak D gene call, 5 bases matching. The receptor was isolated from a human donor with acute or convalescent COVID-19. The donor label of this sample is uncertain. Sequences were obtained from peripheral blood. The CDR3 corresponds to CASSPSPTANTGELFF. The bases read TGTGCCAGCAGCCCTAGCCCAACCGCGAACACCGGGGAGCTGTTTTTT.